A single sample gave rise to the 3 T cell receptor beta chains below, sequenced in a study of molecular identifiers for immune sequencing clone quantification. TCRdb processed the PCR reads anew with MiXCR; each CDR3 protein has one entry. The sample includes hundreds of thousands of distinct CDR3 sequences, about 25% seen only once; the top ten take about 0.81%. Sequenced sample: naive CD8+ T cells from blood, with Jurkat cell RNA spiked in. Regarding subset: FACS-sorted CD8+CD4-CCR7+CD45RA+ naive T cells. These receptors all come from a human donor in good health. Some libraries in this study had Jurkat cell RNA spiked in.

The V and J genes are TRBV18 and TRBJ2-7, with D unclear. This CDR3 spans 15 amino acids. The germline gives CDR1 KGHSH, CDR2 LQKENI. V was cut by 6 bases and J by 0 bases, with 15 bases left in between. The CDR3 bases are TGTGCCAGCTCTACCGGTGTTTCAAGCTCCTACGAGCAGTACTTC. Translated, it gives CASSTGVSSSYEQYF.

This clonotype was seen at least ten times. The chain links TRBV6-2 or TRBV6-3 to TRBJ1-5, with unresolved D. The V and J ends lost 8 bases and 6 bases respectively, with 2 bases between them. Germline lookup yields CDR1 MNHEY and CDR2 SVGEGT. The CDR3 extends over 9 amino acids. DNA for the CDR3: TGTGCCAGCGGTCAGCCCCAGCATTTT. As protein: CASGQPQHF.

About this clonotype itself: This may be a read error: a much more frequent sequence differs by one nucleotide. In nucleotides, the CDR3 is TGTGCCAGCAGCTTAAATTCCGGGACAGAGCAGCTCTTC. Translated: CASSLNSGTEQLF. V usage is TRBV7-3 and J usage is TRBJ2-1; 7 bases agree with TRBD1. This CDR3 spans 13 amino acids. CDR1 is SGHTA and CDR2 is FQGTGA in the germline V gene.